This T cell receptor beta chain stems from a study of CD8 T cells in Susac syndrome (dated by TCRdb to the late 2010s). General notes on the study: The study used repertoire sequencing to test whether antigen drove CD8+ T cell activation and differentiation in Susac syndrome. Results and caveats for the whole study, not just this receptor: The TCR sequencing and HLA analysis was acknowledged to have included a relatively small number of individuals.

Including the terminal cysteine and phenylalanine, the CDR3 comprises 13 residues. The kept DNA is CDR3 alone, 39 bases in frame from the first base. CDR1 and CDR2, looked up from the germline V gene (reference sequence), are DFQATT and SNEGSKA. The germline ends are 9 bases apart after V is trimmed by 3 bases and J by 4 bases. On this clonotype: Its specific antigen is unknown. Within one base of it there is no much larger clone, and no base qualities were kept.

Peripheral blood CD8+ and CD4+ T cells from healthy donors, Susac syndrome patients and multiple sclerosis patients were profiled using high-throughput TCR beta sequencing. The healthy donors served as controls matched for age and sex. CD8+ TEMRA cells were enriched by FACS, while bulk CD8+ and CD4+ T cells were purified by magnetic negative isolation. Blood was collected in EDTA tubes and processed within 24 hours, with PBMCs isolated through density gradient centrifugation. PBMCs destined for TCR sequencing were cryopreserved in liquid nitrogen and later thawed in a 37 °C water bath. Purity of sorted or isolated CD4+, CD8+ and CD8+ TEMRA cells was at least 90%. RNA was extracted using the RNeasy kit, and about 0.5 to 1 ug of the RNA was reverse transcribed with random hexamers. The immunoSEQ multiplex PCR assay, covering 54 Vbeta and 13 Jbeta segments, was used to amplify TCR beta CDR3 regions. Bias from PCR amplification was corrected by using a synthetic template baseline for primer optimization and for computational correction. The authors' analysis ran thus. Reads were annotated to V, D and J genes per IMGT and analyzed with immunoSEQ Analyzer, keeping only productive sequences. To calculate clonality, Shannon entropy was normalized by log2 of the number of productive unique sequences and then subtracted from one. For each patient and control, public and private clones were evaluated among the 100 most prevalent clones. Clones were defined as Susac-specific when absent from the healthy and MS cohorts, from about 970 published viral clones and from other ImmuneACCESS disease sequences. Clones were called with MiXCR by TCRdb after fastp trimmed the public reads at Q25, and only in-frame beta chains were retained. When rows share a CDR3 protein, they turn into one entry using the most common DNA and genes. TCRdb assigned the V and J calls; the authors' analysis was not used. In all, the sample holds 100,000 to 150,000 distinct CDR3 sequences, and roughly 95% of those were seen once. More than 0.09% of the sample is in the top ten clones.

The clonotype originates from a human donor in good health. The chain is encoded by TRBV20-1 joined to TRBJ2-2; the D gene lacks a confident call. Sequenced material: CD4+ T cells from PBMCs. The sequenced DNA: TGCAGTGCTAGCCAACACGCCACCGGGGAGCTGTTTTTT. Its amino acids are CSASQHATGELFF.